A selection of T cell receptor beta chains follows, all from one sample in a study of intratumoral heterogeneity in liver cancer. Clones were read by immunoSEQ multiplex PCR, and TCRdb kept only the in-frame ones, dropping some. The sample gives roughly 2,700 clones, 60% to 80% of which show up once; about 46% is in the top ten. Sequencing was performed on tumor tissue, taken before any cancer treatment. These receptors all stem from a woman between 65 and 79 years old with hepatocellular carcinoma. The CDR3 runs from the conserved cysteine through the conserved F or W. D genes are given only for firm matches. Rows may omit the clone size; those that give it use once, few, many or a size class.

j_call: TRBJ2-7
clone_size: few
d_call: TRBD1
v_call: TRBV27
cdr3_aa: CASRPGTVPSYEQYF
cdr3_nt: TGTGCCAGCAGGCCCGGGACAGTGCCCTCCTACGAGCAGTACTTC

j_call: TRBJ2-3
clone_size: -
d_call: -
v_call: TRBV24-1
cdr3_aa: CATSDSTTDTQYF
cdr3_nt: TGTGCCACCAGTGATTCGACCACAGATACGCAGTATTTT

j_call: TRBJ1-2
clone_size: -
d_call: -
v_call: TRBV28
cdr3_aa: CASSQDSWNGYTF
cdr3_nt: TGTGCCAGCAGTCAGGACTCCTGGAATGGCTACACCTTC

j_call: TRBJ2-1
clone_size: medium-sized
d_call: TRBD1
v_call: TRBV7-3
cdr3_aa: CASSDRDRDLNEQFF
cdr3_nt: TGTGCCAGCAGCGACCGGGACAGGGATTTGAATGAGCAGTTCTTC

j_call: TRBJ2-7
clone_size: -
d_call: TRBD1
v_call: TRBV30
cdr3_aa: CAWSVAGQGYEQYF
cdr3_nt: TGTGCCTGGAGTGTAGCGGGACAGGGTTACGAGCAGTACTTC

j_call: TRBJ1-6
clone_size: -
d_call: -
v_call: TRBV6-5
cdr3_aa: CASSSHLLHLHF
cdr3_nt: TGTGCCAGCAGTTCCCACTTACTCCACCTCCACTTT

j_call: TRBJ2-5
clone_size: -
d_call: -
v_call: TRBV5-4
cdr3_aa: CASSSQETQYF
cdr3_nt: TGTGCCAGCAGCTCCCAAGAGACCCAGTACTTC

j_call: TRBJ2-7
clone_size: -
d_call: TRBD2
v_call: TRBV24-1
cdr3_aa: CATSDPSGGYEQYF
cdr3_nt: TGTGCCACCAGTGACCCTAGCGGGGGTTACGAGCAGTACTTC

j_call: TRBJ2-1
clone_size: -
d_call: -
v_call: TRBV5-6
cdr3_aa: CASSHRVGIYNEQFF
cdr3_nt: TGTGCCAGCAGCCACAGGGTCGGGATCTACAATGAGCAGTTCTTC

j_call: TRBJ2-6
clone_size: -
d_call: -
v_call: TRBV4-2
cdr3_aa: CASSPGVLADSGANVLTF
cdr3_nt: TGTGCCAGCAGCCCAGGGGTTTTAGCGGACTCTGGGGCCAACGTCCTGACTTTC

j_call: TRBJ2-1
clone_size: few
d_call: TRBD1
v_call: TRBV7-3
cdr3_aa: CASSLRDRERNEQFF
cdr3_nt: TGTGCCAGCAGCTTAAGGGACAGGGAGAGGAATGAGCAGTTCTTC

j_call: TRBJ2-7
clone_size: -
d_call: -
v_call: TRBV4-1
cdr3_aa: CASSPGQRNEQYF
cdr3_nt: TGCGCCAGCAGCCCAGGGCAGCGGAACGAGCAGTACTTC

j_call: TRBJ2-2
clone_size: -
d_call: -
v_call: TRBV5-4
cdr3_aa: CASSLSGAGELFF
cdr3_nt: TGTGCCAGCAGCTTGTCAGGGGCCGGGGAGCTGTTTTTT

j_call: TRBJ2-3
clone_size: -
d_call: -
v_call: TRBV5-6
cdr3_aa: CASSLYDTQYF
cdr3_nt: TGTGCCAGCAGCTTGTACGATACGCAGTATTTT

j_call: TRBJ2-7
clone_size: -
d_call: -
v_call: TRBV5-6
cdr3_aa: CASSLGSHRNEQYF
cdr3_nt: TGTGCCAGCAGCTTGGGGAGTCACCGGAACGAGCAGTACTTC